The 2 T cell receptor beta chains below were found in one sample sequenced in a study of human T cells and chemical hapten exposure. Time point indicated: pre-sensitization, week 0. Treatment described: therapeutic diphenylcyclopropenone sensitization with weekly scalp DPC. In TCRdb, the RACE reads were re-called with MiXCR into one record per CDR3 protein. The table has 52,000 or so distinct CDR3 sequences, 9.5% to 10% seen once. Specimen: whole blood, collected in connection with sensitization to the hapten diphenylcyclopropenone (DPC). These receptors were collected from a man aged 40-49 years with alopecia areata. Some clones in this sample may be carry-over from other donors' samples.

The chain recombines TRBV7-2 with TRBJ2-1, with D possibly TRBD2 on 6 matching bases. The germline gives CDR1 SGHTA, CDR2 FQGNSA. Trimming pared 0 bases from V and 1 base from J, leaving 19 bases between. The CDR3 is 19 residues long. The CDR3 DNA is TGTGCCAGCAGCTTAGCGCTTAGGGGCGGGAAGGGGTCCTACAATGAGCAGTTCTTC. It yields the protein CASSLALRGGKGSYNEQFF.

The CDR3 coding sequence is TGCAGCGTTAGTATGAACTACGAGCAGTACTTC. As protein: CSVSMNYEQYF. The chain joins TRBV29-1 to TRBJ2-7; no clear D gene. This CDR3 is built from 11 residues. V lost 5 bases and J lost 3, with 8 bases in between. CDR1 and CDR2 (germline): SQVTM, ANQGSEA.